The T cell receptor beta chain under discussion was sequenced for a study of CXCR3-negative and CXCR3-positive naive CD8 T cells. In the study overall: The libraries together contributed about 130 million TRB reads, each supplying about 1.5 +/- 0.3 million. Broader study findings: CXCR3-positive naive cells carried more hydrophobic TRB CDR3s than CXCR3-negative ones. In cryopreserved cells, CXCR3 expression partially decreased, and fresh PBMCs were used in most assays.

From germline, CDR1 is SGHKS and CDR2 YYEKEE (reference sequence). The CDR3 sequence is 16 residues long. Via 5' RACE with UMI labels, TRB cDNA libraries were prepared. TCRdb reprocessed the 5' RACE reads and reports one entry per CDR3 protein, with no DNA. The listing records 150,000 or so distinct CDR3 sequences. By phenotype, naive CD8+ T cells were CD45RO-CCR7+CD27+CD95-. Worth noting for this clonotype: Its antigen is not known.

Sequencing input: naive CXCR3+ CD8+ T cells from blood. Stated subset: CD45RO-CCR7+CD27+CD95- naive CD8+ T cells expressing CXCR3 (TNR3+). The rearrangement joins TRBV5-5 to TRBJ2-2; there is no DNA to check the TCRdb D call of TRBD2. The receptor was isolated from a human donor in good health. Some clones in this sample may be carry-over from other donors' samples. CDR3 residues: CASSRPSGMNTGELFF. Based on the CDR3 plus reference TRBV5-5 and TRBJ2-2, the full variable domain is DAGVTQSPTHLIKTRGQQVTLRCSPISGHKSVSWYQQVLGQGPQFIFQYYEKEERGRGNFPDRFSARQFPNYSSELNVNALLLGDSALYLCASSRPSGMNTGELFFGEGSRLTVL.